Listed below are T cell receptor beta chains from one sample, sequenced in a study of radiotherapy plus CTLA-4 blockade in lung cancer. The table came from immunoSEQ multiplex PCR; TCRdb's copy has only in-frame clones and leaves some out. Of approximately 52,000 clones in the sample, approximately 80% were seen once. The specimen was peripheral blood, collected from a patient treated with radiotherapy plus ipilimumab. The receptors originated from a human donor with non-small cell lung cancer whose response to radiotherapy plus ipilimumab could not be evaluated. The CDR3 runs from the conserved cysteine through the conserved F or W. The D gene is left open where the match is weak. For some rows the clone size is stated as once, few or many, or as a class when expanded; others skip it.

clone size	V gene	D gene	J gene	CDR3 protein	CDR3 DNA
few	TRBV9	TRBD1	TRBJ2-3	CASSAQGPSTDTQYF	TGTGCCAGCAGCGCACAGGGGCCTAGCACAGATACGCAGTATTTT
-	TRBV25-1	TRBD2	TRBJ2-1	CASNLAGSSYNEQFF	TGTGCCAGCAACCTAGCGGGGAGCTCCTACAATGAGCAGTTCTTC
-	TRBV7-9	TRBD1	TRBJ1-5	CASSQGAGAGNQPQHF	TGTGCCAGCAGCCAGGGGGCCGGGGCGGGCAATCAGCCCCAGCATTTT
once	TRBV7-2	-	TRBJ2-7	CASSPTGTVVYEQYF	TGTGCCAGCAGCCCTACCGGGACTGTGGTTTACGAGCAGTACTTC
-	TRBV30	-	TRBJ2-3	CAWGGGYQYSTDTQYF	TGTGCCTGGGGGGGCGGTTATCAGTATAGCACAGATACGCAGTATTTT
-	TRBV30	TRBD2	TRBJ2-3	CAWGLAGVGTQYF	TGTGCCTGGGGACTAGCGGGAGTAGGTACGCAGTATTTT
once	TRBV5-6	-	TRBJ1-6	CASSYRVGNSPLHF	TGTGCCAGCAGCTACAGGGTAGGCAATTCACCCCTCCACTTT
once	TRBV2	-	TRBJ1-6	CASSGVQRSVYSPLHF	TGTGCCAGCAGTGGGGTACAGCGGTCCGTCTATTCACCCCTCCACTTT
-	TRBV9	-	TRBJ1-1	CASSVGGQNTEAFF	TGTGCCAGCAGCGTAGGGGGGCAGAACACTGAAGCTTTCTTT
few	TRBV5-4	-	TRBJ1-5	CASSLEPGEGQPQHF	TGTGCCAGCAGCCTCGAGCCGGGGGAAGGACAGCCCCAGCATTTT
-	TRBV7-9	-	TRBJ1-2	CASSLAAGHYGYTF	TGTGCCAGCAGCTTAGCGGCAGGGCACTATGGCTACACCTTC
-	TRBV28	TRBD1	TRBJ2-7	CASSFAGGTGDNYEQYF	TGTGCCAGCAGTTTCGCCGGAGGGACAGGGGACAACTACGAGCAGTACTTC
-	TRBV25-1	TRBD2	TRBJ2-7	CASRLAGGYEQYF	TGTGCCAGCAGACTAGCGGGAGGGTACGAGCAGTACTTC
-	TRBV4-2	-	TRBJ1-2	CASSQATVDYGYTF	TGTGCCAGCAGCCAAGCGACAGTGGACTATGGCTACACCTTC
-	TRBV7-2	TRBD1	TRBJ1-2	CASSSGTAHNYGYTF	TGTGCCAGCAGCTCCGGGACAGCGCATAACTATGGCTACACCTTC
-	TRBV28	TRBD2	TRBJ2-7	CASRPPQRGRSYEQYF	TGTGCCAGCAGACCCCCCCAGCGGGGACGCTCCTACGAGCAGTACTTC
-	TRBV19	-	TRBJ1-1	CASSPIPTGFGEAFF	TGTGCCAGTAGTCCAATCCCAACAGGGTTCGGGGAAGCTTTCTTT
-	TRBV29-1	-	TRBJ1-5	CSVVVQGDQPQHF	TGCAGCGTTGTGGTACAGGGTGACCAGCCCCAGCATTTT
-	TRBV28	-	TRBJ2-1	CASSLSREQFF	TGTGCCAGCAGTTTATCTCGGGAGCAGTTCTTC
-	TRBV28	-	TRBJ1-5	CASSSRGQPQHF	TGTGCCAGCAGTTCCAGGGGCCAGCCCCAGCATTTT
-	TRBV5-1	-	TRBJ1-6	CASSPGSSYNSPLHF	TGCGCCAGCTCCCCGGGGAGCTCCTATAATTCACCCCTCCACTTT
medium-sized	TRBV28	-	TRBJ2-3	CATRGGNTDTQYF	TGTGCCACCCGAGGAGGAAACACAGATACGCAGTATTTT
once	TRBV28	TRBD2	TRBJ2-3	CASSLRRTSGPSTDTQYF	TGTGCCAGCAGTTTGAGACGGACTAGCGGTCCTAGCACAGATACGCAGTATTTT
-	TRBV5-1	TRBD2	TRBJ2-3	CASSLNSGGNTDTQYF	TGCGCCAGCAGCTTAAATAGCGGGGGGAACACAGATACGCAGTATTTT
-	TRBV15	-	TRBJ2-7	CATHFRTVPDRLFSYEQYF	TGTGCCACCCACTTTAGGACAGTCCCAGACCGTCTTTTTTCCTACGAGCAGTACTTC
few	TRBV29-1	TRBD1	TRBJ1-3	CSVEDRDRSSGNTIYF	TGCAGCGTTGAAGATCGGGACAGATCCTCTGGAAACACCATATATTTT
-	TRBV18	-	TRBJ2-7	CASSPSSVGRGVEQYF	TGTGCCAGCTCACCATCTAGTGTGGGCAGGGGAGTCGAGCAGTACTTC
-	TRBV6-5	TRBD2	TRBJ2-1	CASSFDSGGANEQFF	TGTGCCAGCAGTTTCGACAGCGGGGGGGCGAATGAGCAGTTCTTC
-	TRBV5-1	-	TRBJ2-7	CASSLGQDIYEQYF	TGCGCCAGCAGCTTGGGCCAGGATATCTACGAGCAGTACTTC
-	TRBV4-3	TRBD1	TRBJ1-3	CASSQEGTGENTIYF	TGCGCCAGCAGCCAAGAGGGGACAGGGGAGAACACCATATATTTT
-	TRBV4-3	-	TRBJ2-2	CASSQDPDTGELFF	TGCGCCAGCAGCCAAGATCCAGACACCGGGGAGCTGTTTTTT
-	TRBV7-9	TRBD2	TRBJ2-1	CASSLISGRAGKFF	TGTGCCAGCAGCTTAATTAGCGGGAGGGCCGGGAAGTTCTTC
-	TRBV5-4	-	TRBJ1-1	CASSSYRVGDTEAFF	TGTGCCAGCAGCAGCTACAGGGTTGGGGATACTGAAGCTTTCTTT
-	TRBV19	TRBD1	TRBJ2-4	CASSIGTGVYIQYF	TGTGCCAGTAGTATCGGGACAGGGGTTTACATTCAGTACTTC
-	TRBV5-1	-	TRBJ2-1	CASSHSPVEVEQFF	TGCGCCAGCAGCCACAGCCCGGTGGAAGTTGAGCAGTTCTTC
-	TRBV6-6	-	TRBJ2-6	CASRDRISGANVLTF	TGTGCCAGCAGAGACAGGATCTCTGGGGCCAACGTCCTGACTTTC
-	TRBV5-4	TRBD1	TRBJ1-3	CASSWGGQGPSGNTIYF	TGTGCCAGCAGCTGGGGGGGACAGGGTCCCTCTGGAAACACCATATATTTT
-	TRBV5-1	-	TRBJ2-7	CASSQYEQYF	TGCGCCAGCAGCCAATACGAGCAGTACTTC
once	TRBV16	-	TRBJ1-6	CASRQDNTNSPLHF	TGTGCCAGCAGACAGGACAACACTAATTCACCCCTCCACTTT
once	TRBV4-1	TRBD1	TRBJ1-6	CASSRQGQVNSPLHF	TGCGCCAGCAGCCGCCAGGGACAGGTTAATTCACCCCTCCACTTT
-	TRBV19	TRBD1	TRBJ1-1	CASSISGQGTEAFF	TGTGCCAGTAGTATCAGCGGACAGGGCACTGAAGCTTTCTTT
-	TRBV5-6	-	TRBJ2-1	CASSRIGGLQFF	TGTGCCAGCAGCCGAATTGGGGGCCTGCAGTTCTTC
few	TRBV19	-	TRBJ1-5	CASSMRPQGHLFGNQPQHF	TGTGCCAGTAGTATGAGACCTCAGGGTCATTTGTTCGGCAATCAGCCCCAGCATTTT
-	TRBV6-1	-	TRBJ1-5	CASRLTSNQPQHF	TGTGCCAGCAGACTTACTAGCAATCAGCCCCAGCATTTT
-	TRBV2	-	TRBJ1-2	CASSEEREGGYTF	TGTGCCAGCAGTGAAGAGAGGGAGGGTGGCTACACCTTC
-	TRBV5-1	-	TRBJ1-1	CASRPQENTEAFF	TGCGCCAGCAGGCCCCAGGAGAACACTGAAGCTTTCTTT
-	TRBV7-8	-	TRBJ2-2	CASSPQNRVYSLGELFF	TGTGCCAGCAGCCCTCAGAACAGGGTTTATAGCTTAGGGGAGCTGTTTTTT
-	TRBV11-2	TRBD1	TRBJ2-2	CASSLGTGGTGELFF	TGTGCCAGCAGCTTAGGCACAGGGGGCACCGGGGAGCTGTTTTTT